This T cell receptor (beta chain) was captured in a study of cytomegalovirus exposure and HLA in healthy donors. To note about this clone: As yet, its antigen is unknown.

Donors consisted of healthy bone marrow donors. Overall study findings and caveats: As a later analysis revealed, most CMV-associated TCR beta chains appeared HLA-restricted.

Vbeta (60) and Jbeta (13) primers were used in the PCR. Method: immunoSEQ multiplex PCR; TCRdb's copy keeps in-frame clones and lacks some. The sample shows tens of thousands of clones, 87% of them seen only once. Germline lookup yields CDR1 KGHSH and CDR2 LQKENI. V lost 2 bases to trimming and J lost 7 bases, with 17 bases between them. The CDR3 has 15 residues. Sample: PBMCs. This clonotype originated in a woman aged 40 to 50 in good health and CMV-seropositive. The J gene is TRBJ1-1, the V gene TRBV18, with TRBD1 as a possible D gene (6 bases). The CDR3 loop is CASSPTTGGLNEAFF. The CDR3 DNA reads TGTGCCAGCTCACCAACGACAGGCGGGCTGAATGAAGCTTTCTTT.